This T cell receptor beta chain was profiled in a study of technical replicates of blood from a handful of donors. Assay used: immunoSEQ multiplex PCR; TCRdb lists only in-frame clones, some missing. Found here are more than 90,000 clones, approximately 96% of them singletons; the top ten hold roughly 0.34%. The ends lost 0 bases at V and 8 bases at J; junction bases unmatched: 6. This CDR3 has 15 residues. CDR1 MNHEY and CDR2 SMNVEV come from the germline V gene (reference sequence). This rearrangement joins TRBV27 to TRBJ1-4, with 7 bases fitting TRBD1. The sample comprised T cells isolated from PBMCs. The origin of this receptor is a human donor in good health. The CDR3 bases are TGTGCCAGCAGTTTATCGCGGACAGGTGGAGAAAAACTGTTTTTT. It is translated as CASSLSRTGGEKLFF.